The rows below give T cell receptor beta chains drawn from one sample of a study of T cell repertoires in cytomegalovirus infection. Each CDR3 protein gets one entry after TCRdb re-called the reads with MiXCR. The sample gives about 180,000 distinct CDR3 sequences, about an eighth of which show up once; 25% to 30% is in the top ten. The sample taken for sequencing was PBMCs. The receptors shown here come from a human donor in good health (CMV status not recorded). Some clones in this sample may be carry-over from other donors' samples. The CDR3 runs from the conserved cysteine through the conserved F or W. The D gene is left open where the match is weak. Only part of the rows carry a size: once, few, many, or a class if the clone is expanded.

d_gene,v_gene,j_gene,abundance,CDR3nt,CDR3aa
TRBD1,TRBV3-1,TRBJ2-1,few,TGTGCCAGCAGCCAAGGTGGGACAGGAGCCTCCCCACTCTTCCAGTTCTTC,CASSQGGTGASPLFQFF
-,TRBV7-2,TRBJ1-5,many,TGTGCCAGCAGCTCCCATTCGGGGCTGGATCAGCCCCAGCATTTT,CASSSHSGLDQPQHF
TRBD2,TRBV19,TRBJ2-1,many,TGTGCCAGTCACGGAGTTGGACTAGCGGGGGCTCGGGAGCAGTTCTTC,CASHGVGLAGAREQFF
-,TRBV7-2,TRBJ2-4,many,TGTGCCAGCAGCTTAGTAGTGCAGGGCCCCTTAGCCAAAAACATTCAGTACTTC,CASSLVVQGPLAKNIQYF
TRBD2,TRBV28,TRBJ2-7,many,TGTGCCAGCCGCGGAGCGGGAGATACCTACGAGCAGTACTTC,CASRGAGDTYEQYF
TRBD2,TRBV7-6,TRBJ2-2,many,TGTGCCAGCAGCTCCAGGAGGGTTGCTAGCGGGAGGACCGGGGAGCTGTTTTTT,CASSSRRVASGRTGELFF
TRBD1,TRBV11-2,TRBJ2-2,many,TGTGCCAGCAGCATGCGACAGGGATCGAACACCGGGGAGCTGTTTTTT,CASSMRQGSNTGELFF
-,TRBV7-2,TRBJ2-1,many,TGTGCCAGCGTCCGAAGGGGGTTCAATGAGCAGTTCTTC,CASVRRGFNEQFF
-,TRBV7-9,TRBJ2-7,many,TGTGCCAGCAGCTCAGGGGAGAGCTCCTACGAGCAGTACTTC,CASSSGESSYEQYF
-,TRBV6-1,TRBJ2-7,many,TGTGCCAGCAGAAGACCGGGAGTATCATACGAGCAGTACTTC,CASRRPGVSYEQYF
-,TRBV7-2,TRBJ2-3,many,TGTGCCAGCAGCTCCTCGGGACATCTCACAGATACGCAGTATTTT,CASSSSGHLTDTQYF
-,TRBV4-2,TRBJ1-5,few,TGTGCCAGCAGCCAAGATTGGGCAGAATATCAGCCCCAGCATTTT,CASSQDWAEYQPQHF
-,TRBV6-1,TRBJ1-1,many,TGTGCCAGCAGCTCCCCCCTAGGGCACAACACTGAAGCTTTCTTT,CASSSPLGHNTEAFF
-,TRBV4-1,TRBJ2-1,few,TGCGCCAGCAGCCAAACCTCAGACAATGAGCAGTTCTTC,CASSQTSDNEQFF
TRBD1,TRBV7-2,TRBJ2-1,once,TGTGCCAGCAGCTTAAACAGGGGGCCGAATGAGCAGTTCTTC,CASSLNRGPNEQFF
TRBD2,TRBV12-3/TRBV12-4,TRBJ2-1,few,TGTGCCAGCACCTCTGGGACTAGCGGGGATGAGCAGTTCTTC,CASTSGTSGDEQFF
TRBD1,TRBV20-1,TRBJ2-1,few,TGCAGTGCTAGGAGGGGACAGAGCTCCTACAATGAGCAGTTCTTC,CSARRGQSSYNEQFF
-,TRBV2,TRBJ2-7,few,TGTGCCAGCAGTCAAAGGACCTACGAGCAGTACTTC,CASSQRTYEQYF
-,TRBV28,TRBJ1-5,-,TGTGCCAGCAGTTTAGGGTGGGGGGCCAATCAGCCCCAGCATTTT,CASSLGWGANQPQHF
-,TRBV19,TRBJ2-6,-,TGTGCCAGTTGGGCAAGGGGCGCCAACGTCCTGACTTTC,CASWARGANVLTF
-,TRBV4-3,TRBJ1-2,-,TGCGCCAGCAGCCAAGATGAGGGTACCTATGGCTACACCTTC,CASSQDEGTYGYTF
TRBD1,TRBV7-2,TRBJ2-5,many,TGTGCCAGCACCCGACAGGGGGGGTTCATTGAGACCCAGTACTTC,CASTRQGGFIETQYF
TRBD1,TRBV2,TRBJ2-3,many,TGTGCCAGCAGCGGGACAGGGTCCTCCACAGATACGCAGTATTTT,CASSGTGSSTDTQYF
-,TRBV15,TRBJ1-5,-,TGTGCCACCAGCAGAGATAGAGGCGGTCGGGAGAGCAATCAGCCCCAGCATTTT,CATSRDRGGRESNQPQHF
TRBD2,TRBV5-4,TRBJ2-1,-,TGTGCCAGCAGCTTCGCGGGAGGCTCCTACAATGAGCAGTTCTTC,CASSFAGGSYNEQFF